This T cell receptor beta chain appears in the sequencing data of a study of shared clonotypes between healthy human individuals. At the level of the study: Donors were a couple of women and a few men aged 18 to 49.

Overall study findings and caveats: Around 5.4% of naive CD4 clonotypes were common to a handful of donors. Estimated richness was generally greater in naive than memory subsets.

Turning to this clone: Antigen unknown.

V lost 4 bases, J lost 6 bases, and 8 bases stayed unmatched. Germline loops: CDR1 SGHDN, CDR2 FVKESK. The CDR3 is 15 amino acids. Data came from immunoSEQ multiplex PCR; TCRdb stores just in-frame clones and leaves some out. The sample lists over a million clones, 98% occurring once. The sample was naive CD4+ T cells sorted from blood. The subset denotes: CD45RA+ positively selected. The sequence derives from a man aged 30-40 years in good health. This chain links TRBV14 with TRBJ2-1; 8 nucleotides line up with TRBD2. CDR3 coding DNA: TGTGCCAGCAGCCCTCAGCGGGAGAAGGGCAATGAGCAGTTCTTC. Encoded protein: CASSPQREKGNEQFF.